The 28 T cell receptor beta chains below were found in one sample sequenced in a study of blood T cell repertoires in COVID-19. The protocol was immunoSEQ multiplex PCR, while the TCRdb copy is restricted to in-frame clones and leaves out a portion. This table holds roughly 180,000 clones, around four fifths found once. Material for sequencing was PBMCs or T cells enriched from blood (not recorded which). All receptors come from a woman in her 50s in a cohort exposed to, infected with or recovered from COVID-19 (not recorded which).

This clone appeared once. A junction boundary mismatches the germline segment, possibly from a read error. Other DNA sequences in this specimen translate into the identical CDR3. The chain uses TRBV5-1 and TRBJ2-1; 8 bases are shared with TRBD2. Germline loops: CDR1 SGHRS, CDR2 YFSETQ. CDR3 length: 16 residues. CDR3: CASSLDGRAGDNEQFF. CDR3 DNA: TGCGCCAGCAGCTTGGACGGGAGGGCCGGTGATAATGAACAGTTCTTC.

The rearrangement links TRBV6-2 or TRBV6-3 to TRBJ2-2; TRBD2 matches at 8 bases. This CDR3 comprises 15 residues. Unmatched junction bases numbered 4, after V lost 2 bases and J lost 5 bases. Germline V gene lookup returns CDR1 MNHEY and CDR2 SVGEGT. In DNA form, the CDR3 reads TGTGCCAGCAGTTACCTTGCGGGAGGAACCGGGGAGCTGTTTTTT. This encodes CASSYLAGGTGELFF.

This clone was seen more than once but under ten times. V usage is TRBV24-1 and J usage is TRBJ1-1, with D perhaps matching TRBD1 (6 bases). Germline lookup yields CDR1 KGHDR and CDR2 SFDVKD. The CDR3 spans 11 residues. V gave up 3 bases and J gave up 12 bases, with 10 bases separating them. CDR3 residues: CATSDRGGTFF. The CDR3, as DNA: TGTGCCACCAGTGATAGGGGGGGTACTTTCTTT.

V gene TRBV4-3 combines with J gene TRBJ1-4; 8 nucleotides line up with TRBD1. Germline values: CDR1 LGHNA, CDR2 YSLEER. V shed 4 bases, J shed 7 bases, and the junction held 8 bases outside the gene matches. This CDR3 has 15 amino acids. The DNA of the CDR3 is TGCGCCAGCAGCCCGACAGGGGCGAGGGGTGAAAAACTGTTTTTT. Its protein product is CASSPTGARGEKLFF.

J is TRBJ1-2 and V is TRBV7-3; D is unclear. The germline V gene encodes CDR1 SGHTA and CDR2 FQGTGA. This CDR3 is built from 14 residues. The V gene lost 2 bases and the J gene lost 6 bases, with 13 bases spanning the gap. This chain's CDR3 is CASSLLSGSDGYTF. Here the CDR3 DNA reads TGTGCCAGCAGCTTACTATCAGGATCTGATGGCTACACCTTC.

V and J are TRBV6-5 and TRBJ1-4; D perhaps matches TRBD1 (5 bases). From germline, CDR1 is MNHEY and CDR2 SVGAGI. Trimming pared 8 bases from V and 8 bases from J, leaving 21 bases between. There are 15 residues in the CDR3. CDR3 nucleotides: TGTGCCAGCCTCGACAGAGCCGCTGGACGCGAAAAACTGTTTTTT. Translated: CASLDRAAGREKLFF.

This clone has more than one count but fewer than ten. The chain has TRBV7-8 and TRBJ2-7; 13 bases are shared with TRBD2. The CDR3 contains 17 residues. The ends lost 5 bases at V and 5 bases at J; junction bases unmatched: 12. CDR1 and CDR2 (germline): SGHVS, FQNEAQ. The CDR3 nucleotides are TGTGCCAGCAGCGGACGACTTCGGACTAGCGGGAGCCACGAGCAGTACTTC. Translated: CASSGRLRTSGSHEQYF.

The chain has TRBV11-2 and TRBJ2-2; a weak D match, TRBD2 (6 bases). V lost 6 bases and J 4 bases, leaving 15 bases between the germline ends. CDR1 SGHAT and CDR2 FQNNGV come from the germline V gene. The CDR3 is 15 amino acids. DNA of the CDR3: TGTGCCAGCAGTCCACTAGCCGGCCGCACCGGGGAGCTGTTTTTT. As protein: CASSPLAGRTGELFF.

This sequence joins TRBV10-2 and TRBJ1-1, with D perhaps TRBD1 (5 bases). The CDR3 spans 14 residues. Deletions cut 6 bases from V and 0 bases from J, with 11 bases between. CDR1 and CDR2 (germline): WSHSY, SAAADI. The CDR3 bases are TGCGCCAGCAGGGAGGGAGGGGTGAACACTGAAGCTTTCTTT. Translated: CASREGGVNTEAFF.

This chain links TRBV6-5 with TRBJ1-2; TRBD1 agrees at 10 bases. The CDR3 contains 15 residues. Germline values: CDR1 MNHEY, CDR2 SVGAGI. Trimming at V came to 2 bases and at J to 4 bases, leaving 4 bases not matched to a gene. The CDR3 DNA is TGTGCCAGCAGTTACGAGGGGACAGGGGTCTATGGCTACACCTTC. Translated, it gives CASSYEGTGVYGYTF.

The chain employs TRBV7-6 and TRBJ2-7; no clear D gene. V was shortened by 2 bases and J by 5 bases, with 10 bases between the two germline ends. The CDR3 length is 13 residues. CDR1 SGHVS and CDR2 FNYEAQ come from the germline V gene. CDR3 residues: CASSLKPVDEQYF. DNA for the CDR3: TGTGCCAGCAGCTTAAAACCAGTCGACGAGCAGTACTTC.

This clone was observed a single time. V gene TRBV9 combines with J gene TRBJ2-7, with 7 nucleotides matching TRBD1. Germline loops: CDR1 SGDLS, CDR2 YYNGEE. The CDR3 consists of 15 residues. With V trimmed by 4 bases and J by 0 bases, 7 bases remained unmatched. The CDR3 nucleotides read TGTGCCAGCAGCTCCGAGGACAGGTTCTCCTACGAGCAGTACTTC. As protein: CASSSEDRFSYEQYF.

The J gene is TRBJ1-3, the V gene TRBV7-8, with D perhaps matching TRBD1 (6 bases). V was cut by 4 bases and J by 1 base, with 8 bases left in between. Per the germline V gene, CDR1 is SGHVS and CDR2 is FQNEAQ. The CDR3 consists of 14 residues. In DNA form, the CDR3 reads TGTGCCAGCAGCTCAACAGGGTCTGGAAACACCATATATTTT. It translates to CASSSTGSGNTIYF.

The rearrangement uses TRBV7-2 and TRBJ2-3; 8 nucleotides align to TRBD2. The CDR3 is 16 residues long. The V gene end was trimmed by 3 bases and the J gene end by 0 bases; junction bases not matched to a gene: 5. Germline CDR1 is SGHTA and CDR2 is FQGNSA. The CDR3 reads CASSLGGGPSTDTQYF. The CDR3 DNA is TGTGCCAGCAGCTTGGGCGGGGGGCCGAGCACAGATACGCAGTATTTT.

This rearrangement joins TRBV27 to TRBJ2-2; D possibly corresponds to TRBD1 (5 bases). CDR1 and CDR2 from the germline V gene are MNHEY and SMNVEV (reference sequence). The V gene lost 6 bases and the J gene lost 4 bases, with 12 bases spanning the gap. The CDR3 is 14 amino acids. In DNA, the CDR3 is TGTGCCAGCAGCACTGACAGTTCCACCGGGGAGCTGTTTTTT. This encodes CASSTDSSTGELFF.

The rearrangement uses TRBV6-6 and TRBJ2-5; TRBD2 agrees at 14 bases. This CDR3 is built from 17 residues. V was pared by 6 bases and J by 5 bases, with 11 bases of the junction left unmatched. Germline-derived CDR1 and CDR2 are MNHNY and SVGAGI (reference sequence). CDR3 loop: CASSRPPGLAGVETQYF. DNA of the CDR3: TGTGCCAGCAGCCGACCGCCGGGACTAGCGGGAGTGGAGACCCAGTACTTC.

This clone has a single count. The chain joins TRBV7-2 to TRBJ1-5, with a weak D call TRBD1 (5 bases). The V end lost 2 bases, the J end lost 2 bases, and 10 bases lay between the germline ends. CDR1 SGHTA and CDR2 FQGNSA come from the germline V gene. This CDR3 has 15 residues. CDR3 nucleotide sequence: TGTGCCAGCAGCTTAAGGTCAGGGCGCAATCAGCCCCAGCATTTT. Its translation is CASSLRSGRNQPQHF.

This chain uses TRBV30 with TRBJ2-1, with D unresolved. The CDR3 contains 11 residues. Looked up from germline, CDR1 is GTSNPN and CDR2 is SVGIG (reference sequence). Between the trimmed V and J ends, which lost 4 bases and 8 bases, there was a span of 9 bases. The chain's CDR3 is CAWTPLDEQFF. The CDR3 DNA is TGTGCCTGGACTCCTCTAGATGAGCAGTTCTTC.

The CDR3 loop is CASTPGSGANVLTF. In DNA form, the CDR3 reads TGTGCCAGCACCCCGGGATCTGGGGCCAACGTCCTGACTTTC. The chain couples TRBV6-5 to TRBJ2-6; tentative D call: TRBD2 (5 bases). V shed 7 bases and J shed 1 base, with 8 bases lying between them. The CDR3 runs to 14 residues. Germline V gene data show CDR1 as MNHEY and CDR2 as SVGAGI.

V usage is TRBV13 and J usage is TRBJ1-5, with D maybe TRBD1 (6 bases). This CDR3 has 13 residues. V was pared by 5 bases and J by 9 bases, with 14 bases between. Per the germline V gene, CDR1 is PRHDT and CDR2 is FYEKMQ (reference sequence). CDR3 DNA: TGTGCCAGCAGCGACAGGTGGGGCGGGCCCCAGCATTTT. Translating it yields CASSDRWGGPQHF.

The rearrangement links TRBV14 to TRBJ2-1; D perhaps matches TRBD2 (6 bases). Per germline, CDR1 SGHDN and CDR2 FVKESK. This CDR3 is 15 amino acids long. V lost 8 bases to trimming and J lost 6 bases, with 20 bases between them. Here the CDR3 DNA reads TGTGCCAGCGCAGAATTGGGATCGGGGGTCAATGAGCAGTTCTTC. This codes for CASAELGSGVNEQFF.

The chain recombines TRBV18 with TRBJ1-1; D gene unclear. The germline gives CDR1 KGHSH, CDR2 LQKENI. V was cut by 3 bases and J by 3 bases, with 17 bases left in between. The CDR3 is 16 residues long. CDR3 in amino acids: CASSPRAGGWDTEAFF. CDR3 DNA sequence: TGTGCCAGCTCACCTAGGGCAGGAGGATGGGACACTGAAGCTTTCTTT.

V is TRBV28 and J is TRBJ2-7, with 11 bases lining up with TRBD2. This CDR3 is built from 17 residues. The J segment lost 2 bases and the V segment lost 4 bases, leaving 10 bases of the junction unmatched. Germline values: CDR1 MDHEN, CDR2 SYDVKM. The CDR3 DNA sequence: TGTGCCAGCAGTTCCCCCCACCGACTAGCGGGGACCTACGAGCAGTACTTC. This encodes CASSSPHRLAGTYEQYF. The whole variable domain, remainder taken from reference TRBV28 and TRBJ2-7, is DVKVTQSSRYLVKRTGEKVFLECVQDMDHENMFWYRQDPGLGLRLIYFSYDVKMKEKGDIPEGYSVSREKKERFSLILESASTNQTSMYLCASSSPHRLAGTYEQYFGPGTRLTVT.

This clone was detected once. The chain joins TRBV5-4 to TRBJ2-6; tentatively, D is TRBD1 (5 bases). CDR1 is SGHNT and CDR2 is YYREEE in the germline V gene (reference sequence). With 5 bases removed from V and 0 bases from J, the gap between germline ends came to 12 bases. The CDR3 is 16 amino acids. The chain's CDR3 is CASRGRVPSGANVLTF. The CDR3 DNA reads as TGTGCCAGCAGAGGCAGGGTACCCTCTGGGGCCAACGTCCTGACTTTC. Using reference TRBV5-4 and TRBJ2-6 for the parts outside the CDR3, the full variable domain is ETGVTQSPTHLIKTRGQQVTLRCSSQSGHNTVSWYQQALGQGPQFIFQYYREEENGRGNFPPRFSGLQFPNYSSELNVNALELDDSALYLCASRGRVPSGANVLTFGAGSRLTVL.

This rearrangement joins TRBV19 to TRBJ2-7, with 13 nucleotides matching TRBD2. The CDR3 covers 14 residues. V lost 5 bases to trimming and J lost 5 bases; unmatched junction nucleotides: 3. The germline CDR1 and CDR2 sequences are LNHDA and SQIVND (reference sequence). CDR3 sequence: CASSRGTSGNEQYF. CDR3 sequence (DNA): TGTGCCAGTAGTCGAGGGACTAGCGGGAACGAGCAGTACTTC.

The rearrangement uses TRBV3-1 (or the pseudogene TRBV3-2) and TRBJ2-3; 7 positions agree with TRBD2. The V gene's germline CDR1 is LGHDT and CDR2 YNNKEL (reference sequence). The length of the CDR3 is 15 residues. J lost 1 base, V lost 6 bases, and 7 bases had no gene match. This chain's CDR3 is CASRHLAGGTDTQYF. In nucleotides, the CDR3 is TGTGCCAGCAGGCATCTGGCGGGAGGCACAGATACGCAGTATTTT.

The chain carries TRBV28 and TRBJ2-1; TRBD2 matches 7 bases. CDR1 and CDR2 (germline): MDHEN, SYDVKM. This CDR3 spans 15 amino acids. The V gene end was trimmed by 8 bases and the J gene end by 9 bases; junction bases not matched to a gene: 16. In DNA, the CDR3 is TGTGCCAGCGTGGTAGGTGCGGGGGTGGTACGTGAGCAGTTCTTC. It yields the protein CASVVGAGVVREQFF.

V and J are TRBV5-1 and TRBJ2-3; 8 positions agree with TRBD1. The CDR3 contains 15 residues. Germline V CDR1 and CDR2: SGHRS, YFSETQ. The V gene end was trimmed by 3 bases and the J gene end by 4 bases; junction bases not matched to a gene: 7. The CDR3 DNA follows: TGCGCCAGCAGCTGGGACAGGCCGAACCCAGATACGCAGTATTTT. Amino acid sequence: CASSWDRPNPDTQYF. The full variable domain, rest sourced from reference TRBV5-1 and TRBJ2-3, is KAGVTQTPRYLIKTRGQQVTLSCSPISGHRSVSWYQQTPGQGLQFLFEYFSETQRNKGNFPGRFSGRQFSNSRSEMNVSTLELGDSALYLCASSWDRPNPDTQYFGPGTRLTVL.